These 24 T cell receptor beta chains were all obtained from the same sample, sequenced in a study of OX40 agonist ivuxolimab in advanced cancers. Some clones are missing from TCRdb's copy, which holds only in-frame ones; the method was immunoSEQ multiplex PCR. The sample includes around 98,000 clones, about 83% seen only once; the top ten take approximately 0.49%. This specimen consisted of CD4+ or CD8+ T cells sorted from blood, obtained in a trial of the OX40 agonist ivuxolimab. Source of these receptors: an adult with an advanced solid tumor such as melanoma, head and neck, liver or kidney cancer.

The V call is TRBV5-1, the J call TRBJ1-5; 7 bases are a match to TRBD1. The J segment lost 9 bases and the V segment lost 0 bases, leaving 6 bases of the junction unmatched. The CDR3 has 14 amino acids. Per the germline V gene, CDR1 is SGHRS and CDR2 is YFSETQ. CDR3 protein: CASSLVSGGTPQHF. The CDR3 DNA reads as TGCGCCAGCAGCTTGGTGTCAGGGGGTACGCCCCAGCATTTT.

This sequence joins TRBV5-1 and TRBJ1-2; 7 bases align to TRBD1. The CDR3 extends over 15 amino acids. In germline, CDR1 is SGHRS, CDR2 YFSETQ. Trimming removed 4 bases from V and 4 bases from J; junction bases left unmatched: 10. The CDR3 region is CASSTGTENFYGYTF. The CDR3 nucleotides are TGCGCCAGCAGCACAGGGACAGAAAACTTCTATGGCTACACCTTC.

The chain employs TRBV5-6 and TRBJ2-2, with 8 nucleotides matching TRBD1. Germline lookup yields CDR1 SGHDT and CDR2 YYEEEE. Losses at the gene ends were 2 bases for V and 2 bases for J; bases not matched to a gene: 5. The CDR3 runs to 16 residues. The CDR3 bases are TGTGCCAGCAGCTTCTTTGCAGGGGGCAACACCGGGGAGCTGTTTTTT. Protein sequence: CASSFFAGGNTGELFF.

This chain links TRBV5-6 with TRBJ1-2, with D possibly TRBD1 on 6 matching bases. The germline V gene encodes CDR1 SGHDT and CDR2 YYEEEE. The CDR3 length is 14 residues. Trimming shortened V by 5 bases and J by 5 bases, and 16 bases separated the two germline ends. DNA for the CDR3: TGTGCCAGCAGAAGTCAGGGGTTCGGATATGGCTACACCTTC. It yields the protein CASRSQGFGYGYTF.

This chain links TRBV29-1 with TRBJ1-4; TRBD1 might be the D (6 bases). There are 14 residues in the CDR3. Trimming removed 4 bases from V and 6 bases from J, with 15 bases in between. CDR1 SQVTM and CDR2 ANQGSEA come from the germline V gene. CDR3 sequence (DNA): TGCAGCGTTGGTTCAGGGGCGACGGATGAAAAACTGTTTTTT. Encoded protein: CSVGSGATDEKLFF.

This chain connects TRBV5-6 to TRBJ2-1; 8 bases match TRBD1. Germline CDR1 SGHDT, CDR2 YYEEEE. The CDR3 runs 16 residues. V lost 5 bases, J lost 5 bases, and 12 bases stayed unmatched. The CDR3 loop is CASRTLTQGAHNEQFF. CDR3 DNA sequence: TGTGCCAGCAGGACACTAACGCAGGGGGCCCACAATGAGCAGTTCTTC.

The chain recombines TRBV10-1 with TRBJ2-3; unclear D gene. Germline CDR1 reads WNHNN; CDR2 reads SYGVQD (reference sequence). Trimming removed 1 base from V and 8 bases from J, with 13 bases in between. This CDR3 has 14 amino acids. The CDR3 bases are TGCGCCAGCAGTGAGTTTACAGCTCCGAGTACGCAGTATTTT. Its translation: CASSEFTAPSTQYF.

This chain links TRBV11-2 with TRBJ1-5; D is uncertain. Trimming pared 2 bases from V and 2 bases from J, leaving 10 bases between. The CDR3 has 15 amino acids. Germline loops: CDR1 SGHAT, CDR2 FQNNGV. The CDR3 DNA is TGTGCCAGCAGCTTAACTCATGGGGGCAATCAGCCCCAGCATTTT. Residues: CASSLTHGGNQPQHF.

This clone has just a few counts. The CDR3 sequence is CASKEEQSEAFF. CDR3 DNA sequence: TGTGCCAGCAAAGAGGAACAGTCGGAAGCTTTCTTT. V gene TRBV2 combines with J gene TRBJ1-1; no firm D call. Deletions cut 7 bases from V and 8 bases from J, with 14 bases between. The CDR3 loop spans 12 amino acids. In germline, CDR1 is SNHLY, CDR2 FYNNEI.

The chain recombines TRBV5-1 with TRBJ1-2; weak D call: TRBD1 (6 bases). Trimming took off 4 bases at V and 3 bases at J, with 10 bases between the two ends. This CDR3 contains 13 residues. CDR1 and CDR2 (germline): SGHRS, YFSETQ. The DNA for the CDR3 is TGCGCCAGCAGCGCGGACAGATACTATGGCTACACCTTC. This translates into CASSADRYYGYTF.

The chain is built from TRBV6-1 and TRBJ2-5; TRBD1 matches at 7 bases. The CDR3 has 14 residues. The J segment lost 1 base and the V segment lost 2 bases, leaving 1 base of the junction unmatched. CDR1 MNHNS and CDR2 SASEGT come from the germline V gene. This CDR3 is CASSERTGQETQYF. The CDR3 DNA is TGTGCCAGCAGTGAACGGACAGGCCAAGAGACCCAGTACTTC.

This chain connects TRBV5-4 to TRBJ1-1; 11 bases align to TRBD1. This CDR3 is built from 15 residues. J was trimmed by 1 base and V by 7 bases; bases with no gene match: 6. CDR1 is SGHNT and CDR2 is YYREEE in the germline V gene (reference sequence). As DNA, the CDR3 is TGTGCCAGCGGACAGGGGGCAAAGGGGAACACTGAAGCTTTCTTT. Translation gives CASGQGAKGNTEAFF.

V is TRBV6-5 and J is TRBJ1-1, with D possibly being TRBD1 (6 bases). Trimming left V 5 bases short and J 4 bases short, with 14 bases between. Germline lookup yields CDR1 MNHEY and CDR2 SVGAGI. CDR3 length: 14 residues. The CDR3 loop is CASSNRVVGTEAFF. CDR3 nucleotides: TGTGCCAGCAGTAACAGGGTGGTCGGCACTGAAGCTTTCTTT.

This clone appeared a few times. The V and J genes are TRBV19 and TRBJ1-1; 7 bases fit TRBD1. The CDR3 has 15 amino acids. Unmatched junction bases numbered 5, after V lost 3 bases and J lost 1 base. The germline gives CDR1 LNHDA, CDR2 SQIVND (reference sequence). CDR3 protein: CASSIGRGANTEAFF. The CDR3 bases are TGTGCCAGTAGTATCGGCAGGGGGGCGAACACTGAAGCTTTCTTT.

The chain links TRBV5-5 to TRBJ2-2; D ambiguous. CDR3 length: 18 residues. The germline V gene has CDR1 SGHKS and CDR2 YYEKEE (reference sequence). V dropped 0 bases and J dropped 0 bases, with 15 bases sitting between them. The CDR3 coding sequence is TGTGCCAGCAGCTTGGCGCCTTCCCCGTTCGCGAACACCGGGGAGCTGTTTTTT. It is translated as CASSLAPSPFANTGELFF.

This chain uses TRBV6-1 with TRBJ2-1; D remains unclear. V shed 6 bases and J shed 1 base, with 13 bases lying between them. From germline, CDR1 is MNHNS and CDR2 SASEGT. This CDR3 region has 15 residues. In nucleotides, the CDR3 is TGTGCCAGCAGACCTACCATTGGATCCTACAATGAGCAGTTCTTC. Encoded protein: CASRPTIGSYNEQFF.

This CDR3 is CASSLEAGEKLFF. The CDR3 DNA follows: TGTGCCAGCAGCTTAGAGGCCGGCGAAAAACTGTTTTTT. The chain combines TRBV7-2 with TRBJ1-4, with D hard to call. The germline V gene encodes CDR1 SGHTA and CDR2 FQGNSA. The CDR3 runs to 13 residues. The V gene lost 1 base and the J gene lost 8 bases, with 8 bases spanning the gap.

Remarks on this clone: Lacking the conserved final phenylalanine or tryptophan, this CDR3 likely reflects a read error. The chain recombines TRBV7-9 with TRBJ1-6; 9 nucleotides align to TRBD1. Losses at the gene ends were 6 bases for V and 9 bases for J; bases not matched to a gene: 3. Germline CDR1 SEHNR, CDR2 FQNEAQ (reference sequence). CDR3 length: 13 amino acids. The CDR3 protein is CASSRDRASPLHL. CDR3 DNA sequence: TGTGCCAGCAGTCGGGACAGGGCTTCACCCCTCCACCTT.

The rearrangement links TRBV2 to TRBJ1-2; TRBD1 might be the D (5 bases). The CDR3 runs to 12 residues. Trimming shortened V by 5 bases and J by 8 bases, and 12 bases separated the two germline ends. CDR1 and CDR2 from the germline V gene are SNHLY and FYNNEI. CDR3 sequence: CASSRQIWGYTF. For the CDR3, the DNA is TGTGCCAGCAGTAGACAGATTTGGGGCTACACCTTC.

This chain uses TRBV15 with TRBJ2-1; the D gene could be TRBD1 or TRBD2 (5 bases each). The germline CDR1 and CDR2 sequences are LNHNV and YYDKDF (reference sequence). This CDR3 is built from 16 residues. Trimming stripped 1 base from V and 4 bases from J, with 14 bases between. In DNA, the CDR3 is TGTGCCACCAGCAGAGGTTCTAGTGGGGGTTACAATGAGCAGTTCTTC. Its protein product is CATSRGSSGGYNEQFF.

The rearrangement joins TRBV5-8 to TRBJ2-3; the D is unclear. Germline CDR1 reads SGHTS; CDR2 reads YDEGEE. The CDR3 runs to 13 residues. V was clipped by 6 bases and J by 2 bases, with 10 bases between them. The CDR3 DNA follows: TGTGCCAGCACCCGGTCACACACAGATACGCAGTATTTT. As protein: CASTRSHTDTQYF.

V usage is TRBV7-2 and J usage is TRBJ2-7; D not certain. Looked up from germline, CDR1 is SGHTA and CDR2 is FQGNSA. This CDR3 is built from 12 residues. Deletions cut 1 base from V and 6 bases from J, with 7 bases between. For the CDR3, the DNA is TGTGCCAGCAGCTTAGATTACGGCGAGCAGTACTTC. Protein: CASSLDYGEQYF.

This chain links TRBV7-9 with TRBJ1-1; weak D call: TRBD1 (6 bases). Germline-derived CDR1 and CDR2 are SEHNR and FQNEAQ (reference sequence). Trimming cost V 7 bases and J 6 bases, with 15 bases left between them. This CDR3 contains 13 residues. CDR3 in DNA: TGTGCCAGCACCCGACTTGGGGGCGCTGAAGCTTTCTTT. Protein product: CASTRLGGAEAFF.

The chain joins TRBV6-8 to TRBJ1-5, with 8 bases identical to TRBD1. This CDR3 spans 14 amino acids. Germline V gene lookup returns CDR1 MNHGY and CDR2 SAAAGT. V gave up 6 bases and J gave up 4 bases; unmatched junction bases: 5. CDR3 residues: CASRYRGENQPQHF. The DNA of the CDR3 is TGTGCCAGCAGATACAGGGGGGAAAATCAGCCCCAGCATTTT.